This TCR beta chain appears in the sequencing data of a study of OX40 agonist ivuxolimab in advanced cancers. Study details: Across the patients, intravenous ivuxolimab was delivered every 2 weeks at 0.01 to 10 mg/kg. General study points: In a subset of nonresponders, normalized T-cell clonal expansion was also low. Circulating CD4+ and CD8+ T cells showed clonal expansion by week 6 at 0.1 to 3.0 mg/kg.

Assay used: immunoSEQ multiplex PCR; TCRdb lists only in-frame clones, some missing. The data contain approximately 61,000 clones, roughly 87% of them singletons. Comments on this clone: Its antigen is unidentified.

On cycle 4 day 1 and cycle 7 day 1, as well as at baseline, blood was sampled. CDR1 MGHRA and CDR2 YSYEKL come from the germline V gene. V lost 3 bases to trimming and J lost 6 bases; unmatched junction nucleotides: 11. This CDR3 contains 17 residues. This clonotype originated in an adult with an advanced solid tumor such as melanoma, head and neck, liver or kidney cancer. The material was CD4+ or CD8+ T cells sorted from blood, obtained in a trial of the OX40 agonist ivuxolimab. The chain carries TRBV4-1 and TRBJ2-3; 11 nucleotides align to TRBD1. The CDR3 region has the DNA TGCGCCAGCAGCCACAACGACGGGACAGGGGGAAGGGATACGCAGTATTTT. Its translation is CASSHNDGTGGRDTQYF.